The clone carrying this T cell receptor beta chain was detected only once. Its cognate antigen is unknown. The protocol was immunoSEQ multiplex PCR, while the TCRdb copy is restricted to in-frame clones and leaves out a portion. The data hold some 130,000 clones, with roughly 92% observed a single time. These data come from a study of T cell responses to AZD1222 COVID-19 vaccine. Study-wide results and caveats: Only a handful of AZD1222 recipients, more than five in all, had baseline seropositivity. A rise in Spike-specific TCR breadth and depth followed two AZD1222 doses. White British people made up most donors, females outnumbered males, and clonal diversity was possibly underestimated.

The TCR comes from an adult in good health. This specimen was peripheral blood, taken on day 0 of AZD1222 vaccination.

CDR3 sequence: CACSRQGWDTEAFF. CDR3 nucleotides: TGTGCCTGTAGTCGACAGGGGTGGGACACTGAAGCTTTCTTT. The chain carries TRBV30 and TRBJ1-1; TRBD1 agrees at 8 bases. This CDR3 contains 14 residues. Germline-derived CDR1 and CDR2 are GTSNPN and SVGIG (reference sequence). After removal of 6 bases from V and 3 bases from J, the junction contained 9 bases not matched to a gene. Combining the CDR3 with reference TRBV30 and TRBJ1-1 gives the whole variable domain SQTIHQWPATLVQPVGSPLSLECTVEGTSNPNLYWYRQAAGRGLQLLFYSVGIGQISSEVPQNLSASRPQDRQFILSSKKLLLSDSGFYLCACSRQGWDTEAFFGQGTRLTVV.